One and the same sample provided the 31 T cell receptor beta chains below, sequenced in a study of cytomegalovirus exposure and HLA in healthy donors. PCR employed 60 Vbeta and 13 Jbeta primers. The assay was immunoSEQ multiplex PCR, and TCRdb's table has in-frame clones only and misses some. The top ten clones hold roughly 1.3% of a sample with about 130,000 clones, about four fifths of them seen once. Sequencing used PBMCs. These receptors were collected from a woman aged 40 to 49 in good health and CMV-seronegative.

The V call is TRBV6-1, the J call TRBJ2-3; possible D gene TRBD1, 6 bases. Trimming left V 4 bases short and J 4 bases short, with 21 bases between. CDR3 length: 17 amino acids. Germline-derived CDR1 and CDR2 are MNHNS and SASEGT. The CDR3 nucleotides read TGTGCCAGCAGTGCAGATTGGACAGCAGTCAGGCCAGATACGCAGTATTTT. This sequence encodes CASSADWTAVRPDTQYF.

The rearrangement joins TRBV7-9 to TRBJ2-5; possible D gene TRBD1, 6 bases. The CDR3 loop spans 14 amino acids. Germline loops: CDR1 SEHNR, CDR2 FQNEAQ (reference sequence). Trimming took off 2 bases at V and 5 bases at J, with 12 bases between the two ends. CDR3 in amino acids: CASSLFGGGETQYF. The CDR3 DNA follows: TGTGCCAGCAGCTTATTTGGGGGCGGGGAGACCCAGTACTTC. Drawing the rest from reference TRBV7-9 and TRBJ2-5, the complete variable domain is DTGVSQNPRHKITKRGQNVTFRCDPISEHNRLYWYRQTLGQGPEFLTYFQNEAQLEKSRLLSDRFSAERPKGSFSTLEIQRTEQGDSAMYLCASSLFGGGETQYFGPGTRLLVL.

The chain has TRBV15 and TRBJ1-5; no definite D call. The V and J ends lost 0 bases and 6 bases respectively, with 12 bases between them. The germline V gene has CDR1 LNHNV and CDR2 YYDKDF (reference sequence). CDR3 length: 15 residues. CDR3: CATSRDGPVTQPQHF. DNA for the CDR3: TGTGCCACCAGCAGAGATGGTCCAGTCACTCAGCCCCAGCATTTT.

This CDR3 reads CASSLGASPNTEAFF. CDR3 nucleotides: TGTGCCAGCAGCTTAGGGGCCAGTCCGAACACTGAAGCTTTCTTT. The chain couples TRBV11-3 to TRBJ1-1, with no clear D. CDR1 is SGHNT and CDR2 is YENEEA in the germline V gene. Trimming cost V 1 base and J 1 base, with 10 bases left between them. The CDR3 totals 15 residues.

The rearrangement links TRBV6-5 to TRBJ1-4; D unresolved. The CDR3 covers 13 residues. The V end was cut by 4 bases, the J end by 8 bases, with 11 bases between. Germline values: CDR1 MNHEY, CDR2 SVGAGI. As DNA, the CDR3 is TGTGCCAGCAGTTCCCTACTAGGAGAAAAACTGTTTTTT. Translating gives CASSSLLGEKLFF.

The CDR3 coding sequence is TGTGCCATCAGCGGGACAGCAGATCAGCCCCAGCATTTT. Translated: CAISGTADQPQHF. The chain couples TRBV10-3 to TRBJ1-5; 7 positions agree with TRBD1. CDR1 is ENHRY and CDR2 is SYGVKD in the germline V gene. The trim removed 6 bases at V and 5 bases at J, leaving 4 bases unmatched. This CDR3 is 13 amino acids long.

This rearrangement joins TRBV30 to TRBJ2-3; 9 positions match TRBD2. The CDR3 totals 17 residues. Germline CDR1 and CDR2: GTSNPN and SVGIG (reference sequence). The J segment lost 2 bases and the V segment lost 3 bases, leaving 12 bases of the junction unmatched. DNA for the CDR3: TGTGCCTGGAGCGGCGGGGGGGCGCCCGGTCCCACAGATACGCAGTATTTT. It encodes CAWSGGGAPGPTDTQYF.

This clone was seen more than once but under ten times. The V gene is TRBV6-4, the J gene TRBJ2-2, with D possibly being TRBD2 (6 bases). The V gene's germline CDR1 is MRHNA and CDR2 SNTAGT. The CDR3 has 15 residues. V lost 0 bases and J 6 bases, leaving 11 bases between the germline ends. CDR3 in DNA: TGTGCCAGCAGTGACTCCCTTACTAGCTCCGGGGAGCTGTTTTTT. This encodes CASSDSLTSSGELFF.

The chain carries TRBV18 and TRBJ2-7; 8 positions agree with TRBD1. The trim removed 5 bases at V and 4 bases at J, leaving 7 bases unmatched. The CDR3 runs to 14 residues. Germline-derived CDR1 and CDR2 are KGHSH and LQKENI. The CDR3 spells CASSSRQGIYEQYF. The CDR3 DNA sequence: TGTGCCAGCTCAAGCAGACAGGGGATATACGAGCAGTACTTC.

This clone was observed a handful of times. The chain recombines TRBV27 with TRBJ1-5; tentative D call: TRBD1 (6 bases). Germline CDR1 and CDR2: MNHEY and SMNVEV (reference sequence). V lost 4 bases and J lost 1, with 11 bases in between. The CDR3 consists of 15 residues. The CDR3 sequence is CASSSTGNSNQPQHF. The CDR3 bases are TGTGCCAGCAGTTCTACAGGGAACAGCAATCAGCCCCAGCATTTT.

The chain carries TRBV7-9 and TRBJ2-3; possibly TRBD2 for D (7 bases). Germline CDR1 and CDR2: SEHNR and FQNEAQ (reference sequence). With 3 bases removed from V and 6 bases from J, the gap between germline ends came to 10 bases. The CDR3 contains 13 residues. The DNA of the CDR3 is TGTGCCAGCAGCTTGGGGGGGGCTGATACGCAGTATTTT. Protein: CASSLGGADTQYF.

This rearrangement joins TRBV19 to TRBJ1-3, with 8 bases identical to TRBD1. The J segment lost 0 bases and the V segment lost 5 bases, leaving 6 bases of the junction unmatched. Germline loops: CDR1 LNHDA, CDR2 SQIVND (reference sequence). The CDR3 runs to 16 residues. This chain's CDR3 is CASSSRDRSSGNTIYF. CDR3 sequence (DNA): TGTGCCAGTAGTTCAAGGGACAGGTCCTCTGGAAACACCATATATTTT. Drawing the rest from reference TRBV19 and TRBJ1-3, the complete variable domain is DGGITQSPKYLFRKEGQNVTLSCEQNLNHDAMYWYRQDPGQGLRLIYYSQIVNDFQKGDIAEGYSVSREKKESFPLTVTSAQKNPTAFYLCASSSRDRSSGNTIYFGEGSWLTVV.

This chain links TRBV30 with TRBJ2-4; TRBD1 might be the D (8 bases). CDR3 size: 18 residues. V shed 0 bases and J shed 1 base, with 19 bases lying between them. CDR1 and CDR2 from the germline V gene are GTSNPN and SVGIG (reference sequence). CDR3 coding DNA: TGTGCCTGGAGTGTTTCCAGGACAGGGAGGGTCGCCAAAAACATTCAGTACTTC. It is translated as CAWSVSRTGRVAKNIQYF.

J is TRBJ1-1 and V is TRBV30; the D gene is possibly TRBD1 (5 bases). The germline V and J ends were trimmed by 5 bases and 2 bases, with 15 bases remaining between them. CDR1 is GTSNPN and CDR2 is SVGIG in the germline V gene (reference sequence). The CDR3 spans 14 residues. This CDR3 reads CAWGRPDRNTEAFF. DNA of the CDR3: TGTGCCTGGGGGAGGCCCGACAGAAACACTGAAGCTTTCTTT.

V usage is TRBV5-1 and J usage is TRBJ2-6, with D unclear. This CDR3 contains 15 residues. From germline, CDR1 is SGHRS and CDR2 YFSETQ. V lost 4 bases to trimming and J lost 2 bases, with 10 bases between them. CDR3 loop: CASSVQDAGANVLTF. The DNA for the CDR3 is TGCGCCAGCAGCGTCCAGGATGCTGGGGCCAACGTCCTGACTTTC.

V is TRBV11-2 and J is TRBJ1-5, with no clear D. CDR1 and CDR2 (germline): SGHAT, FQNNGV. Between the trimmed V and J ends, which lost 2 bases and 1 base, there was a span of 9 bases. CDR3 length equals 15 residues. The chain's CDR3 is CASSLSYRSNQPQHF. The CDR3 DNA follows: TGTGCCAGCAGCTTAAGTTACAGAAGCAATCAGCCCCAGCATTTT.

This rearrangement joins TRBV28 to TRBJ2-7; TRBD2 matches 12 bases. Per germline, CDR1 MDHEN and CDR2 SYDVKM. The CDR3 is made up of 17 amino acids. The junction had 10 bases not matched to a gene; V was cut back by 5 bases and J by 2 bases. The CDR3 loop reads CASSPQASGGGTYEQYF. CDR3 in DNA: TGTGCCAGCAGTCCCCAGGCTAGCGGGGGGGGAACCTACGAGCAGTACTTC.

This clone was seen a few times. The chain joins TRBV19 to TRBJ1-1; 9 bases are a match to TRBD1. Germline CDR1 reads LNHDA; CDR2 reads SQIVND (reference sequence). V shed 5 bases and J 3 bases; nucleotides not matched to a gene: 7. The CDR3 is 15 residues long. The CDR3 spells CASSARQGVDTEAFF. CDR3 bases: TGTGCCAGTAGTGCGCGACAGGGGGTGGACACTGAAGCTTTCTTT.

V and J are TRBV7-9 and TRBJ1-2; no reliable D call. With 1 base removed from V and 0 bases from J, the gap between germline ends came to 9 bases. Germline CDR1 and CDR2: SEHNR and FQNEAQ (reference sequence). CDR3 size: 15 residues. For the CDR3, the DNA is TGTGCCAGCAGCTTAGTCGGAGGAGCTAACTATGGCTACACCTTC. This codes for CASSLVGGANYGYTF.

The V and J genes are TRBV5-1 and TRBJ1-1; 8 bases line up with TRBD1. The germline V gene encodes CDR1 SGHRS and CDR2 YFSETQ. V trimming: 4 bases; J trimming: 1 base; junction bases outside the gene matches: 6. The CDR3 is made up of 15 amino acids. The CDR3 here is CASSIRTGQNTEAFF. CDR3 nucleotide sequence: TGCGCCAGCAGCATCCGGACAGGGCAGAACACTGAAGCTTTCTTT.

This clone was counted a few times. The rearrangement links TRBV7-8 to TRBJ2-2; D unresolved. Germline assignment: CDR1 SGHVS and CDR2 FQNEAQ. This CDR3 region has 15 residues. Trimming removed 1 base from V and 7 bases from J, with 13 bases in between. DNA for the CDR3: TGTGCCAGCAGCTTAGTTAGCCTCTTTGGCGGGGAGCTGTTTTTT. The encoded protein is CASSLVSLFGGELFF.

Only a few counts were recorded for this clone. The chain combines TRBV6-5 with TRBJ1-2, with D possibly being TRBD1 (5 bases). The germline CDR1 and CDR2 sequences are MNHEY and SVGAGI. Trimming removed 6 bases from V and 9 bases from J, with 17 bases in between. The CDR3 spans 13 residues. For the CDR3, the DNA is TGTGCCAGCAGGTCGCCACAGGATCGTAGCTACACCTTC. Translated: CASRSPQDRSYTF.

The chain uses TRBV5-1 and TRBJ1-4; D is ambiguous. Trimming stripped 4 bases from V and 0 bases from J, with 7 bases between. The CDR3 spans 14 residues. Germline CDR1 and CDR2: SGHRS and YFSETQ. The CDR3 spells CASSAGATNEKLFF. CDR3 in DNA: TGCGCCAGCAGCGCCGGTGCAACTAATGAAAAACTGTTTTTT.

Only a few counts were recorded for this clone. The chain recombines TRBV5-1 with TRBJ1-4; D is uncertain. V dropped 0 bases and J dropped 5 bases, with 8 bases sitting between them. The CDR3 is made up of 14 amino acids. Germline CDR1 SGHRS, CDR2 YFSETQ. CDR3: CASSLDSRNEKLFF. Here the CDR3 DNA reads TGCGCCAGCAGCTTGGACAGCCGGAATGAAAAACTGTTTTTT.

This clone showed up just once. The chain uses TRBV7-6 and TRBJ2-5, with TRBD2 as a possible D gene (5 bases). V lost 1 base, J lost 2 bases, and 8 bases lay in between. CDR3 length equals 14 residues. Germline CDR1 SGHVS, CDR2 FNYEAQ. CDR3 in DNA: TGTGCCAGCAGCTTAGGACTAAATCAAGAGACCCAGTACTTC. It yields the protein CASSLGLNQETQYF.

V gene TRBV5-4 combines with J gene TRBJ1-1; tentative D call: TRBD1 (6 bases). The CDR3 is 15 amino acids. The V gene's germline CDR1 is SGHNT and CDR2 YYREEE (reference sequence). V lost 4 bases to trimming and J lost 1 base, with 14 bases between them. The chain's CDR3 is CASSLGGRRNTEAFF. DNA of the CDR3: TGTGCCAGCAGCCTTGGGGGCAGGCGGAACACTGAAGCTTTCTTT.

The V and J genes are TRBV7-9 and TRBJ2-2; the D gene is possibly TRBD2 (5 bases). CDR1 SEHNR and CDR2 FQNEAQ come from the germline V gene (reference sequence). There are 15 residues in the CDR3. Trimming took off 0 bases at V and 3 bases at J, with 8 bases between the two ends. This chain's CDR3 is CASSLAAGDTGELFF. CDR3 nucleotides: TGTGCCAGCAGCTTAGCGGCCGGGGACACCGGGGAGCTGTTTTTT.

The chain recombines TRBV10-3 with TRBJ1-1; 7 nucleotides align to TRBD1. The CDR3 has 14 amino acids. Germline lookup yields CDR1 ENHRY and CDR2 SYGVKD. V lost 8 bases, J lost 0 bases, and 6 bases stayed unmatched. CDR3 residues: CAIGRQGLNTEAFF. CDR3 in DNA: TGTGCCATCGGACGACAGGGCTTGAACACTGAAGCTTTCTTT.

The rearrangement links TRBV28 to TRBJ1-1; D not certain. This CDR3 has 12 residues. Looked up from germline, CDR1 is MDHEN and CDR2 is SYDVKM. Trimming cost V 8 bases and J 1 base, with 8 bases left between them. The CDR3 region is CASSAENTEAFF. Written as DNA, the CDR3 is TGTGCCAGCTCGGCGGAGAACACTGAAGCTTTCTTT.

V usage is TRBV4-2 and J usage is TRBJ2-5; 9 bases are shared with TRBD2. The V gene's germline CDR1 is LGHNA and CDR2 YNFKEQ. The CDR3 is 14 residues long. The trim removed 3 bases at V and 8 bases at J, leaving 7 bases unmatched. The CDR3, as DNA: TGTGCCAGCAGCCACGGACTAGCGACGCGAACCCAGTACTTC. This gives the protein CASSHGLATRTQYF.

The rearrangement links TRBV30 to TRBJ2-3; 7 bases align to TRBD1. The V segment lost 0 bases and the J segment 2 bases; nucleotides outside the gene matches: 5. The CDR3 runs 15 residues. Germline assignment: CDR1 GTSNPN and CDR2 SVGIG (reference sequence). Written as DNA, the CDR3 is TGTGCCTGGAGTGTAGGGGGACAGCACACAGATACGCAGTATTTT. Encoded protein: CAWSVGGQHTDTQYF.